Presented here are 21 T cell receptor beta chains from one specimen sequenced in a study of blood T cell repertoires in COVID-19 (dated by TCRdb to 2020 to 2022). The method behind the library was the immunoSEQ multiplex PCR assay. Here the immuneACCESS table is served through TCRdb, limited to in-frame sequences with V and J called. Missing clones are a known gap in these copies; in checked studies unresolved V genes cover under half, and the rest lacks a known reason. The sample includes 390,000 or so clones, with 87% observed a single time. About 9.4% of the sample comes from the top ten. The sequenced sample consisted of PBMCs or T cells enriched from blood (not recorded which). The receptor source for this set is a woman between 50 and 59 years old who had recovered from COVID-19.

The chain employs TRBV20-1 and TRBJ2-1; TRBD2 aligns across 7 bases. The J segment lost 7 bases and the V segment lost 3 bases, leaving 9 bases of the junction unmatched. The CDR3 totals 14 residues. Germline CDR1 reads DFQATT; CDR2 reads SNEGSKA (reference sequence). The CDR3 region is CSASLPAGINEQFF. The CDR3, as DNA: TGCAGTGCTAGTTTGCCAGCGGGGATTAATGAGCAGTTCTTC.

This clone was seen a single time. V gene TRBV3-1 (or the pseudogene TRBV3-2) combines with J gene TRBJ1-1, with D perhaps TRBD1 (6 bases). The CDR3 is made up of 15 amino acids. The V gene's germline CDR1 is LGHDT and CDR2 YNNKEL (reference sequence). The V end lost 0 bases, the J end lost 4 bases, and 12 bases lay between the germline ends. The CDR3 region has the DNA TGTGCCAGCAGCCAAGAGGGCGCAGGGGTCACTGAAGCTTTCTTT. This gives the protein CASSQEGAGVTEAFF.

This clone was seen just once. The CDR3 DNA follows: TGTGCCAGCAGTTACTATCCCGGGAGTGACTATGGCTACACCTTC. It encodes CASSYYPGSDYGYTF. The J gene is TRBJ1-2, the V gene TRBV6-5; D unresolved. V lost 1 base to trimming and J lost 3 bases, with 12 bases between them. The CDR3 has 15 residues. The germline V gene has CDR1 MNHEY and CDR2 SVGAGI.

This clone was counted once. The rearrangement joins TRBV6-5 to TRBJ2-5, with D tentatively TRBD1 (5 bases). V was cut by 7 bases and J by 4 bases, with 16 bases left in between. The CDR3 has 14 amino acids. Germline V gene lookup returns CDR1 MNHEY and CDR2 SVGAGI. The CDR3 coding sequence is TGTGCCAGCACTCCGGAAACAGGATCAGAGACCCAGTACTTC. Translating it yields CASTPETGSETQYF.

The chain employs TRBV6-5 and TRBJ1-1, with 7 positions matching TRBD1. This CDR3 comprises 14 residues. The V gene end was trimmed by 2 bases and the J gene end by 1 base; junction bases not matched to a gene: 1. From germline, CDR1 is MNHEY and CDR2 SVGAGI. The CDR3 loop is CASSYDRENTEAFF. CDR3 DNA sequence: TGTGCCAGCAGTTACGACAGGGAGAACACTGAAGCTTTCTTT.

V usage is TRBV25-1 and J usage is TRBJ2-3; 8 nucleotides line up with TRBD2. V shed 3 bases and J 2 bases; nucleotides not matched to a gene: 7. Germline V gene lookup returns CDR1 MGHDK and CDR2 SYGVNS. The length of the CDR3 is 16 residues. CDR3 nucleotides: TGTGCCAGCAGTGAGGCGGGGGGCCTACTCACAGATACGCAGTATTTT. The encoded protein is CASSEAGGLLTDTQYF.

The chain recombines TRBV6-5 with TRBJ2-7; possible D gene TRBD1, 6 bases. Germline loops: CDR1 MNHEY, CDR2 SVGAGI. This CDR3 spans 13 amino acids. The ends were cut back, 8 bases at V and 1 base at J, with 12 bases in the middle. The CDR3 DNA reads TGTGCCAGCGTATCAGACAGGTCCTACGAGCAGTACTTC. It codes for CASVSDRSYEQYF.

The gene calls are TRBV9 and TRBJ2-3; maybe TRBD1 (6 bases). The CDR3 contains 16 residues. CDR1 and CDR2 (germline): SGDLS, YYNGEE. The ends were cut back, 5 bases at V and 1 base at J, with 17 bases in the middle. CDR3 sequence reads: CASSFQGSVGTDTQYF. The CDR3 nucleotides are TGTGCCAGCAGTTTCCAGGGGTCCGTCGGCACAGATACGCAGTATTTT. Complete variable domain (other parts from reference TRBV9 and TRBJ2-3): DSGVTQTPKHLITATGQRVTLRCSPRSGDLSVYWYQQSLDQGLQFLIQYYNGEERAKGNILERFSAQQFPDLHSELNLSSLELGDSALYFCASSFQGSVGTDTQYFGPGTRLTVL.

The CDR3, as DNA: TGTGCCAGCAGTCAAACTCGGAATTCACCCCTCCACTTT. Translating gives CASSQTRNSPLHF. V gene TRBV6-4 combines with J gene TRBJ1-6, with no clear D. The CDR3 is made up of 13 amino acids. Germline CDR1 and CDR2: MRHNA and SNTAGT. V was cut by 5 bases and J by 7 bases, with 9 bases left in between.

CDR3 sequence reads: CASSQAGAGNSPLHF. DNA of the CDR3: TGCGCCAGCAGCCAGGCGGGGGCAGGTAATTCACCCCTCCACTTT. V is TRBV4-1 and J is TRBJ1-6, with D perhaps TRBD1 (6 bases). The V and J ends lost 3 bases and 6 bases respectively, with 12 bases between them. Looked up from germline, CDR1 is MGHRA and CDR2 is YSYEKL. This CDR3 comprises 15 residues.

The chain combines TRBV19 with TRBJ1-2, with D possibly matching TRBD1 (6 bases). V was pared by 5 bases and J by 7 bases, with 17 bases between. The CDR3 runs to 14 residues. The germline V gene has CDR1 LNHDA and CDR2 SQIVND (reference sequence). The CDR3 DNA sequence: TGTGCCAGTAGTCCCAGGGGCCTCCAAGGTGGCTACACCTTC. Amino acids: CASSPRGLQGGYTF.

DNA of the CDR3: TGCAGCTCAAGCAGGGGGCAGGGAGGCTACACCTTC. Translation: CSSSRGQGGYTF. This chain uses TRBV29-1 with TRBJ1-2; 8 positions match TRBD1. CDR1 and CDR2 from the germline V gene are SQVTM and ANQGSEA. J lost 8 bases, V lost 8 bases, and 10 bases had no gene match. The CDR3 sequence is 12 residues long.

This clone showed up just once. The chain employs TRBV7-8 and TRBJ2-1, with TRBD2 identical over 7 bases. This CDR3 has 13 residues. V dropped 5 bases and J dropped 9; count of bases not matched to a gene: 7. The germline gives CDR1 SGHVS, CDR2 FQNEAQ. CDR3 protein: CASSLEAGREQFF. Written as DNA, the CDR3 is TGTGCCAGCAGCCTAGAAGCGGGGCGTGAGCAGTTCTTC.

The chain recombines TRBV27 with TRBJ2-7; D is uncertain. V was cut by 1 base and J by 3 bases, with 10 bases left in between. The CDR3 loop spans 14 amino acids. Per germline, CDR1 MNHEY and CDR2 SMNVEV (reference sequence). This CDR3 is CASSLLGPGYEQYF. In DNA form, the CDR3 reads TGTGCCAGCAGTTTATTAGGTCCGGGCTACGAGCAGTACTTC.

The gene calls are TRBV30 and TRBJ1-3, with D possibly TRBD1 on 6 matching bases. This CDR3 region has 15 residues. Germline V CDR1 and CDR2: GTSNPN, SVGIG (reference sequence). V was cut by 2 bases and J by 0 bases, with 11 bases left in between. CDR3 DNA sequence: TGTGCCTGGAGTATAGGGGGAGCCTCTGGAAACACCATATATTTT. Its protein product is CAWSIGGASGNTIYF.

The chain is built from TRBV10-3 and TRBJ1-5; TRBD1 matches 8 bases. Germline CDR1 is ENHRY and CDR2 is SYGVKD. The length of the CDR3 is 14 residues. The V segment lost 3 bases and the J segment 7 bases; nucleotides outside the gene matches: 5. Written as DNA, the CDR3 is TGTGCCATCAGTGAACAGGGGGATTGGCAGCCCCAGCATTTT. It codes for CAISEQGDWQPQHF.

The CDR3 region has the DNA TGTGCCAGCTCTCCCTGGGACAGGGGGCTCCGAGCTTTCTTT. Translating gives CASSPWDRGLRAFF. The chain links TRBV18 to TRBJ1-1; TRBD1 agrees at 12 bases. The germline gives CDR1 KGHSH, CDR2 LQKENI. This CDR3 region has 14 residues. V was clipped by 6 bases and J by 10 bases; unmatched bases: 9.

This clone appeared once. The rearrangement uses TRBV20-1 and TRBJ1-2; D uncertain. Trimming took 3 bases from V and 1 from J, leaving 18 bases between them. The length of the CDR3 is 16 residues. The germline gives CDR1 DFQATT, CDR2 SNEGSKA (reference sequence). The CDR3 coding sequence is TGCAGTGCTAGTTTGGCAGGAGGAGGGTTTAACTATGGCTACACCTTC. Encoded protein: CSASLAGGGFNYGYTF.

About this clone itself: In the same sample, other DNA sequences code for this CDR3. V gene TRBV15 combines with J gene TRBJ1-2; no clear D. Trimming shortened V by 0 bases and J by 4 bases, and 6 bases separated the two germline ends. This CDR3 has 13 amino acids. CDR1 LNHNV and CDR2 YYDKDF come from the germline V gene (reference sequence). The CDR3 DNA follows: TGTGCCACCAGCAGAGAGACGGGCTATGGCTACACCTTC. It translates to CATSRETGYGYTF. The full variable domain, completed using reference TRBV15 and TRBJ1-2, is DAMVIQNPRYQVTQFGKPVTLSCSQTLNHNVMYWYQQKSSQAPKLLFHYYDKDFNNEADTPDNFQSRRPNTSFCFLDIRSPGLGDTAMYLCATSRETGYGYTFGSGTRLTVV.

The rearrangement uses TRBV5-5 and TRBJ1-1; D perhaps matches TRBD1 (6 bases). Germline V gene data show CDR1 as SGHKS and CDR2 as YYEKEE (reference sequence). Trimming took 2 bases from V and 6 from J, leaving 11 bases between them. This CDR3 region has 13 residues. The DNA for the CDR3 is TGTGCCAGCAGCTTCAACAGGGCCGCTGAAGCTTTCTTT. This sequence encodes CASSFNRAAEAFF. Based on the CDR3 plus reference TRBV5-5 and TRBJ1-1, the full variable domain is DAGVTQSPTHLIKTRGQQVTLRCSPISGHKSVSWYQQVLGQGPQFIFQYYEKEERGRGNFPDRFSARQFPNYSSELNVNALLLGDSALYLCASSFNRAAEAFFGQGTRLTVV.

The chain couples TRBV10-3 to TRBJ1-6; D is possibly TRBD1 (5 bases). CDR1 ENHRY and CDR2 SYGVKD come from the germline V gene. Trimming took off 2 bases at V and 10 bases at J, with 18 bases between the two ends. This CDR3 spans 16 amino acids. CDR3 amino acids: CAISETLRQGSSPLHF. In nucleotides, the CDR3 is TGTGCCATCAGTGAGACTTTGAGGCAGGGCAGCTCACCCCTCCACTTT.